Below are 14 T cell receptor beta chains sequenced from a single sample in a study of blood T cell repertoires in COVID-19. Libraries were prepared by immunoSEQ multiplex PCR; TCRdb keeps only in-frame clonotypes and omits some of them. The repertoire holds some 290,000 clones, with approximately 87% as singletons. The sequencing sample was made of peripheral blood. Source of these receptors: a woman younger than 45 with COVID-19, enrolled during active disease.

This clone showed up just once. V gene TRBV6-6 combines with J gene TRBJ2-3; 9 positions agree with TRBD1. Per the germline V gene, CDR1 is MNHNY and CDR2 is SVGAGI (reference sequence). This CDR3 is 17 amino acids long. Unmatched junction bases numbered 12, after V lost 5 bases and J lost 3 bases. CDR3 coding DNA: TGTGCCAGCAGTCTCTGGGGACAGGGACCCACTACAGATACGCAGTATTTT. Translating gives CASSLWGQGPTTDTQYF.

V usage is TRBV27 and J usage is TRBJ1-2, with TRBD1 matching 8 bases. This CDR3 is 16 amino acids long. V dropped 2 bases and J dropped 2; count of bases not matched to a gene: 7. CDR1 MNHEY and CDR2 SMNVEV come from the germline V gene (reference sequence). The CDR3 reads CASSLRGTGVNYGYTF. CDR3 in DNA: TGTGCCAGCAGTTTACGTGGGACAGGTGTCAACTATGGCTACACCTTC.

This clone was observed once. The chain employs TRBV12-5 and TRBJ2-1, with TRBD1 matching 10 bases. The CDR3 is made up of 12 amino acids. Germline values: CDR1 LGHNT, CDR2 FRNRAP. The V and J ends lost 5 bases and 14 bases, in that order; junction bases with no gene match: 6. The CDR3 nucleotides are TGTGCTAGTGGTCCTGACAGGGGGCTTAAGTTCTTC. Protein sequence: CASGPDRGLKFF.

The chain uses TRBV3-1 (or the pseudogene TRBV3-2) and TRBJ2-4, with TRBD2 identical over 13 bases. The CDR3 sequence is 20 residues long. The trim removed 2 bases at V and 1 base at J, leaving 11 bases unmatched. Germline V gene sequence: CDR1 LGHDT, CDR2 YNNKEL (reference sequence). The CDR3 is CASSQTPTSGGASAKNIQYF. The CDR3 DNA reads as TGTGCCAGCAGCCAAACACCCACTAGCGGGGGGGCCTCCGCCAAAAACATTCAGTACTTC.

The chain employs TRBV27 and TRBJ2-7; tentatively, D is TRBD2 (6 bases). Looked up from germline, CDR1 is MNHEY and CDR2 is SMNVEV (reference sequence). The CDR3 covers 14 residues. V was pared by 5 bases and J by 0 bases, with 11 bases between. CDR3 DNA sequence: TGTGCCAGCAGTGTCGGGGGTCACTCCTACGAGCAGTACTTC. Its protein is CASSVGGHSYEQYF.

This rearrangement joins TRBV6-5 to TRBJ2-3; D remains unclear. The CDR3 is made up of 16 amino acids. Per germline, CDR1 MNHEY and CDR2 SVGAGI. Trimming left V 6 bases short and J 0 bases short, with 16 bases between. In DNA form, the CDR3 reads TGTGCCAGCAGCTACCAGATACCCCATAGCACAGATACGCAGTATTTT. This sequence encodes CASSYQIPHSTDTQYF.

The chain has TRBV19 and TRBJ2-1; 7 bases match TRBD2. Germline V gene data show CDR1 as LNHDA and CDR2 as SQIVND (reference sequence). The CDR3 is 15 residues long. The ends lost 1 base at V and 3 bases at J; junction bases unmatched: 3. The CDR3 DNA reads TGTGCCAGTAGTATAGGAGCGGGGAACTACAATGAGCAGTTCTTC. Its translation: CASSIGAGNYNEQFF.

The rearrangement uses TRBV4-2 and TRBJ2-5; maybe TRBD2 (5 bases). Per germline, CDR1 LGHNA and CDR2 YNFKEQ. V was cut by 11 bases and J by 4 bases, with 23 bases left in between. The CDR3 has 15 residues. The CDR3 sequence is CAGEGGPVPGETQYF. The CDR3 DNA follows: TGTGCCGGAGAGGGCGGGCCAGTTCCGGGAGAGACCCAGTACTTC.

The rearrangement uses TRBV19 and TRBJ2-2, with TRBD1 as a possible D gene (6 bases). The germline V gene has CDR1 LNHDA and CDR2 SQIVND (reference sequence). Trimming took off 5 bases at V and 0 bases at J, with 10 bases between the two ends. This CDR3 is 15 amino acids long. For the CDR3, the DNA is TGTGCCAGTAGTTGGGGACACCCGAACACCGGGGAGCTGTTTTTT. It specifies CASSWGHPNTGELFF.

The chain links TRBV28 to TRBJ1-2, with 10 positions matching TRBD1. J gave up 8 bases and V 11 bases, and 11 bases lay outside the gene matches. Looked up from germline, CDR1 is MDHEN and CDR2 is SYDVKM. The CDR3 loop spans 13 amino acids. CDR3 sequence: CAYQEGQGKGYTF. In DNA form, the CDR3 reads TGTGCCTACCAAGAGGGACAGGGGAAGGGCTACACCTTC.

V usage is TRBV6-1 and J usage is TRBJ1-1; no reliable D call. V lost 2 bases to trimming and J lost 6 bases, with 7 bases between them. CDR1 is MNHNS and CDR2 is SASEGT in the germline V gene. The CDR3 is made up of 12 amino acids. As DNA, the CDR3 is TGTGCCAGCAGTGAACTGGGCGCTGAAGCTTTCTTT. Protein: CASSELGAEAFF.

V and J are TRBV7-6 and TRBJ2-3; 10 bases fit TRBD2. V shed 5 bases and J 1 base; nucleotides not matched to a gene: 3. The CDR3 totals 15 residues. Germline CDR1 and CDR2: SGHVS and FNYEAQ. The CDR3: CASSPGTSGTDTQYF. DNA of the CDR3: TGTGCCAGCAGCCCAGGGACTAGCGGCACAGATACGCAGTATTTT.

V is TRBV27 and J is TRBJ1-2; weak D call: TRBD1 (6 bases). This CDR3 is built from 13 residues. V lost 6 bases, J lost 3 bases, and 11 bases lay in between. CDR1 and CDR2 from the germline V gene are MNHEY and SMNVEV (reference sequence). The DNA of the CDR3 is TGTGCCAGCAGCCCGACAGGAGACTATGGCTACACCTTC. It translates to CASSPTGDYGYTF.

The genes are TRBV18 and TRBJ1-1; 11 positions agree with TRBD1. CDR3 length: 14 amino acids. From germline, CDR1 is KGHSH and CDR2 LQKENI. J gave up 5 bases and V 5 bases, and 4 bases lay outside the gene matches. CDR3 coding DNA: TGTGCCAGCTCAAGACGGGACAGGGGGACTGAAGCTTTCTTT. Translated, it gives CASSRRDRGTEAFF.